The 10 T cell receptor beta chains below all came from one sample that was sequenced in a study of control samples from healthy donors and cancer patients. TCRdb's copy holds only in-frame clones and misses some; the assay was immunoSEQ multiplex PCR. Of more than 95,000 clones listed, more than 75% are singletons. Sequencing input: blood. All receptors come from a man in his sixties in good health.

V is TRBV7-9 and J is TRBJ2-2; D gene ambiguous. The CDR3 covers 13 residues. CDR1 is SEHNR, CDR2 FQNEAQ, per germline (reference sequence). Between the trimmed V and J ends, which lost 1 base and 5 bases, there was a span of 5 bases. CDR3 DNA sequence: TGTGCCAGCAGCTTAGGGGGAACCGGGGAGCTGTTTTTT. Its protein is CASSLGGTGELFF. Complete variable domain (other parts from reference TRBV7-9 and TRBJ2-2): DTGVSQNPRHKITKRGQNVTFRCDPISEHNRLYWYRQTLGQGPEFLTYFQNEAQLEKSRLLSDRFSAERPKGSFSTLEIQRTEQGDSAMYLCASSLGGTGELFFGEGSRLTVL.

The rearrangement links TRBV10-3 to TRBJ2-1; TRBD1 is a possible D gene (5 bases). Germline assignment: CDR1 ENHRY and CDR2 SYGVKD. Trimming left V 11 bases short and J 5 bases short, with 16 bases between. The CDR3 spans 13 residues. Here the CDR3 reads CAAGHLLDNEQFF. DNA for the CDR3: TGTGCCGCAGGACACCTACTGGACAATGAGCAGTTCTTC.

The chain links TRBV6-5 to TRBJ1-1; D remains ambiguous. Germline V gives CDR1 MNHEY, CDR2 SVGAGI. CDR3 length: 14 residues. V gave up 0 bases and J gave up 1 base, with 6 bases separating them. Here the CDR3 reads CASSYSRRNTEAFF. The CDR3 nucleotides are TGTGCCAGCAGTTACTCTCGCAGGAACACTGAAGCTTTCTTT.

V usage is TRBV25-1 and J usage is TRBJ2-1; tentatively, D is TRBD2 (6 bases). This CDR3 comprises 16 residues. V lost 8 bases to trimming and J lost 0 bases, with 17 bases between them. CDR1 and CDR2 (germline): MGHDK, SYGVNS. This CDR3 is CASGKGTVLSYNEQFF. CDR3 DNA sequence: TGTGCCAGCGGGAAAGGGACTGTTCTCTCCTACAATGAGCAGTTCTTC.

V and J are TRBV7-2 and TRBJ2-3; D unresolved. The V gene's germline CDR1 is SGHTA and CDR2 FQGNSA. The CDR3 has 15 amino acids. Trimming took off 4 bases at V and 5 bases at J, with 16 bases between the two ends. The chain's CDR3 is CASSSARLPGDTQYF. The CDR3 bases are TGTGCCAGCAGCTCCGCCCGACTCCCCGGAGATACGCAGTATTTT. Filled out from reference TRBV7-2 and TRBJ2-3, the complete variable domain reads GAGVSQSPSNKVTEKGKDVELRCDPISGHTALYWYRQSLGQGLEFLIYFQGNSAPDKSGLPSDRFSAERTGGSVSTLTIQRTQQEDSAVYLCASSSARLPGDTQYFGPGTRLTVL.

The chain has TRBV28 and TRBJ1-1, with D possibly matching TRBD1 (5 bases). Looked up from germline, CDR1 is MDHEN and CDR2 is SYDVKM. The CDR3 totals 14 residues. V dropped 5 bases and J dropped 1 base, with 11 bases sitting between them. The CDR3 protein is CASSTGGANTEAFF. The CDR3 DNA is TGTGCCAGCAGTACCGGAGGGGCGAACACTGAAGCTTTCTTT.

V usage is TRBV6-2 or TRBV6-3 and J usage is TRBJ1-2; D call uncertain. The CDR3 has 12 residues. The V gene's germline CDR1 is MNHEY and CDR2 SVGEGT. V was clipped by 2 bases and J by 4 bases, with 5 bases between them. The CDR3 bases are TGTGCCAGCAGTTACGCCAGCTATGGCTACACCTTC. It yields the protein CASSYASYGYTF.

The gene calls are TRBV9 and TRBJ2-3; 8 bases line up with TRBD1. Germline V gene data show CDR1 as SGDLS and CDR2 as YYNGEE. CDR3 length equals 15 residues. Trimming removed 0 bases from V and 9 bases from J; junction bases left unmatched: 9. CDR3: CASSVAGTGRSTQYF. In DNA, the CDR3 is TGTGCCAGCAGCGTAGCCGGGACAGGCAGGTCGACGCAGTATTTT.

This clone was found once. V is TRBV3-1 (or the pseudogene TRBV3-2) and J is TRBJ1-5, with D hard to call. V lost 0 bases to trimming and J lost 7 bases, with 7 bases between them. CDR1 and CDR2 (germline): LGHDT, YNNKEL (reference sequence). The CDR3 has 13 amino acids. This CDR3 reads CASSQDLEQPQHF. CDR3 sequence (DNA): TGTGCCAGCAGCCAAGATCTAGAACAGCCCCAGCATTTT.

The V and J genes are TRBV7-9 and TRBJ1-4; D is ambiguous. V lost 1 base, J lost 11 bases, and 11 bases lay in between. From germline, CDR1 is SEHNR and CDR2 FQNEAQ (reference sequence). The CDR3 is 13 amino acids. The CDR3 spells CASSLVGLGKLFF. Written as DNA, the CDR3 is TGTGCCAGCAGCTTAGTGGGGTTGGGGAAACTGTTTTTT.